This TCR beta chain came from a study of CD8 T cells in ankylosing spondylitis. Study-level results: What appeared characteristic of ankylosing spondylitis blood was a TCR beta motif of eight highly homologous variants. Reportedly, matched ankylosing spondylitis synovial fluid was significantly enriched for disease-linked clones.

To note about this clonotype: Its cognate antigen is unknown.

TCRdb recomputed calls from the 5' RACE reads with MiXCR, one row per CDR3 protein. The sample records 800,000 to 900,000 distinct CDR3 sequences, about 12% being singletons. Germline V CDR1 and CDR2: SGHAT, FQNNGV. V lost 5 bases and J lost 8, with 13 bases in between. This CDR3 is 13 amino acids long. This sequence was found in a male donor with ankylosing spondylitis. Sequencing was performed on blood, either unsorted or a sorted T cell fraction (not recorded which). J is TRBJ2-1 and V is TRBV11-2; D remains ambiguous. The CDR3 nucleotides read TGTGCCAGCAGCACCTCCTTGCACCATGAGCAGTTCTTC. Translated: CASSTSLHHEQFF.